Following are 8 T cell receptor beta chains from one sample sequenced in a study of breast tumors, draining lymph nodes, adjacent tissues. Samples came from axillary lymph nodes draining the breast cancer. Each CDR3 protein gets one entry after TCRdb re-called the multiplex PCR reads with MiXCR. The sample holds 100,000 to 150,000 distinct CDR3 sequences; less than 20% are singletons and the top ten take under 4.5%. The sequenced material came from axillary lymph node tissue. All receptors come from a female donor with breast cancer. Some clones in this sample may be carry-over from other donors' samples.

This clonotype appeared many times. The DNA of the CDR3 is TGCAGTGCTAGAAGAACCTACGAGCAGTACTTC. Protein product: CSARRTYEQYF. The chain employs TRBV20-1 and TRBJ2-7, with D hard to call. Germline CDR1 is DFQATT and CDR2 is SNEGSKA (reference sequence). The V gene lost 2 bases and the J gene lost 2 bases, with 4 bases spanning the gap. CDR3 size: 11 residues.

This clonotype was seen a single time. This may be a read error, as it is one base from a much larger clone. The gene calls are TRBV7-9 and TRBJ2-5; the D gene is possibly TRBD2 (5 bases). Germline CDR1 is SEHNR and CDR2 is FQNEAQ (reference sequence). This CDR3 has 14 amino acids. Written as DNA, the CDR3 is TGTGCCAGCAGCTTAGGGGTAGCGCAAGAGGCCCAGTACTTC. Its protein product is CASSLGVAQEAQYF.

Remarks on this clonotype: Being one base from a much bigger clone, this may be a read error. The V and J genes are TRBV5-8 and TRBJ1-2, with 7 bases lining up with TRBD1. The CDR3 sequence is 16 residues long. The trim removed 0 bases at V and 3 bases at J, leaving 8 bases unmatched. Germline CDR1 SGHTS, CDR2 YDEGEE. Written as DNA, the CDR3 is TGTGCCAGCAGCTTGGAATCGGGACAGAGTTACTATGGCTACACCTTC. Its translation is CASSLESGQSYYGYTF. The full variable domain, its missing parts supplied by reference TRBV5-8 and TRBJ1-2, is EAGVTQSPTHLIKTRGQQATLRCSPISGHTSVYWYQQALGLGLQFLLWYDEGEERNRGNFPPRFSGRQFPNYSSELNVNALELEDSALYLCASSLESGQSYYGYTFGSGTRLTVV.

The chain carries TRBV29-1 and TRBJ2-1; maybe TRBD1 (5 bases). CDR3 length: 15 amino acids. CDR1 and CDR2 from the germline V gene are SQVTM and ANQGSEA. The CDR3 loop reads CNAESGNVAYNEQFF. The CDR3 DNA follows: TGCAACGCTGAATCAGGGAACGTCGCCTACAATGAGCAGTTCTTC.

This clonotype was counted ten times or more. In DNA, the CDR3 is TGTGCCAGCAGCTTGGAGGTGCGTACAGATACGCAGTATTTT. This translates into CASSLEVRTDTQYF. The chain carries TRBV5-6 and TRBJ2-3; D gene unclear. V was shortened by 0 bases and J by 3 bases, with 8 bases between the two germline ends. The CDR3 contains 14 residues. Germline V gene data show CDR1 as SGHDT and CDR2 as YYEEEE.

The table lists this clonotype with many counts. J is TRBJ2-1 and V is TRBV20-1; 9 nucleotides agree with TRBD1. CDR1 and CDR2 from the germline V gene are DFQATT and SNEGSKA (reference sequence). The CDR3 is made up of 15 amino acids. V was clipped by 6 bases and J by 2 bases; unmatched bases: 8. This CDR3 is CSALIRDRAYNEQFF. The CDR3 DNA reads TGCAGTGCGCTTATTCGGGACAGGGCCTACAATGAGCAGTTCTTC.

This clonotype was recorded many times. V is TRBV15 and J is TRBJ1-3; D is perhaps TRBD1 (6 bases). The ends were cut back, 3 bases at V and 2 bases at J, with 8 bases in the middle. CDR1 and CDR2 from the germline V gene are LNHNV and YYDKDF (reference sequence). The CDR3 has 14 amino acids. The CDR3 nucleotides are TGTGCCACCAGCAGCAGGGGAGCTGGAAACACCATATATTTT. This gives the protein CATSSRGAGNTIYF.

Ten or more counts support this clonotype. The V and J genes are TRBV2 and TRBJ2-1, with 7 bases that match TRBD2. From germline, CDR1 is SNHLY and CDR2 FYNNEI. Unmatched junction bases numbered 11, after V lost 2 bases and J lost 10 bases. This CDR3 spans 15 amino acids. The CDR3 is CASSEQRGLLREQFF. The CDR3 DNA is TGTGCCAGCAGTGAACAGCGGGGCCTACTAAGAGAGCAGTTCTTC.